The rows below give T cell receptor beta chains drawn from one sample of a study of cytomegalovirus exposure and HLA in healthy donors. Clones were read by immunoSEQ multiplex PCR, and TCRdb kept only the in-frame ones, dropping some. The sample includes about 98,000 clones, about 85% of them seen just once. The sequencing sample was made of PBMCs. These receptors originate from a female donor in good health and CMV-seropositive. CDR3s include the opening cysteine and the closing phenylalanine or tryptophan. The D gene is left open where the match is weak. Rows give clone size only sometimes, using once, few, many, or a class for an expanded clone.

NA | NA | TRBJ1-5 | TRBV28 | TGTGCCAGCAGCGGGAACCGGGGGGGAGGGCATTTT | CASSGNRGGGHF
NA | NA | TRBJ2-5 | TRBV11-2 | TGTGCCAGCAGCTTAGAAACAGGGCAAGAGACCCAGTACTTC | CASSLETGQETQYF
once | NA | TRBJ1-1 | TRBV11-2 | TGTGCCAGCAGCTTACGTCGGACTGAAGCTTTCTTT | CASSLRRTEAFF
NA | TRBD2 | TRBJ2-7 | TRBV27 | TGTGCCAGCAGTTATTTAGCGGGAGCGGGAGAGCAGTACTTC | CASSYLAGAGEQYF
NA | TRBD2 | TRBJ2-1 | TRBV6-6 | TGTGCCAGCAGTTACCGCGCCGGGGGGGCCGTCAATGAGCAGTTCTTC | CASSYRAGGAVNEQFF
NA | NA | TRBJ2-2 | TRBV7-9 | TGTGCCAGCAGCCCGGTTGTTGGGAGCACCGGGGAGCTGTTTTTT | CASSPVVGSTGELFF
NA | TRBD1 | TRBJ2-1 | TRBV19 | TGTGCCACCGCTAACACAGGGGGGACTAATGAGCAGTTCTTC | CATANTGGTNEQFF
NA | TRBD1 | TRBJ1-1 | TRBV6-5 | TGTGCCAGCAGAGTTTGGACAGGTGACACTGAAGCTTTCTTT | CASRVWTGDTEAFF
once | NA | TRBJ2-7 | TRBV27 | TGTGCCAGCAGTTCAACCTACGAGCAGTACTTC | CASSSTYEQYF
NA | NA | TRBJ2-2 | TRBV27 | TGTGCCAGCAGTTTCAGGTGGGGGACTTCGAACACCGGGGAGCTGTTTTTT | CASSFRWGTSNTGELFF
NA | NA | TRBJ1-1 | TRBV6-5 | TGTGCCAGCAGTTACTTGGCAGGGACTGAAGCTTTCTTT | CASSYLAGTEAFF
NA | NA | TRBJ2-1 | TRBV11-3 | TGTGCCAGCAGCCCCCGACAGGCTTACAATGAGCAGTTCTTC | CASSPRQAYNEQFF
NA | NA | TRBJ1-6 | TRBV6-5 | TGTGCCAGCAGGCGTACCTCCTATAATTCACCCCTCCACTTT | CASRRTSYNSPLHF
few | TRBD1 | TRBJ1-3 | TRBV6-5 | TGTGCCACCTCCGGGACAGGGCCAAACACCATATATTTT | CATSGTGPNTIYF
NA | NA | TRBJ2-5 | TRBV5-1 | TGCGCCAGCAGCCCCCGCCGGACAGGGAGGGGGACAAGCGAGACCCAGTACTTC | CASSPRRTGRGTSETQYF
NA | NA | TRBJ1-1 | TRBV14 | TGTGCCAGCAGCCAAGGGCAGGGCAGGGAAAACACTGAAGCTTTCTTT | CASSQGQGRENTEAFF
NA | TRBD1 | TRBJ1-3 | TRBV28 | TGTGCCAGCATGCGGACAGGCACAGGAAACACCATATATTTT | CASMRTGTGNTIYF
NA | NA | TRBJ1-1 | TRBV29-1 | TGCAGCGTTGAGTCATCACGGGGGTCTGAAGCTTTCTTT | CSVESSRGSEAFF
NA | TRBD2 | TRBJ2-3 | TRBV6-1 | TGTGCCAGCCTACCCGGGGGGGCGAGGGATACGCAGTATTTT | CASLPGGARDTQYF
NA | NA | TRBJ2-7 | TRBV7-2 | TGTGCCAGCAGCTATAGCTCCTACGAGCAGTACTTC | CASSYSSYEQYF
NA | TRBD1 | TRBJ1-5 | TRBV2 | TGTACCAGCAGTGCCGGGAGAGGGGGCGGTCAGCCCCAGCATTTT | CTSSAGRGGGQPQHF
NA | TRBD1 | TRBJ1-2 | TRBV28 | TGTGCCAGCAGTTTCCCGGGACAGGGAGCTAACCTCTATGGCTACACCTTC | CASSFPGQGANLYGYTF
NA | TRBD2 | TRBJ2-7 | TRBV6-6 | TGTGCCAGCAATCCTAGCGGGGGCATATCCTACGAGCAGTACTTC | CASNPSGGISYEQYF
NA | TRBD1 | TRBJ2-3 | TRBV5-6 | TGTGCCAGCAGCGCTGGCGGACAGGGCACAGATACGCAGTATTTT | CASSAGGQGTDTQYF
NA | NA | TRBJ1-1 | TRBV10-2 | TGCGCCAGCAGTGAGTCCCAGGGGACTGAAGCTTTCTTT | CASSESQGTEAFF
NA | TRBD1 | TRBJ2-5 | TRBV18 | TGTGCCAGCTCACAACCGGGACAGGGTGTGCAAGAGACCCAGTACTTC | CASSQPGQGVQETQYF
once | NA | TRBJ2-7 | TRBV27 | TGTGCCAGCAGTTTTCGGCCAGGGTCGACCTACGAGCAGTACTTC | CASSFRPGSTYEQYF
NA | NA | TRBJ2-2 | TRBV25-1 | TGTGCCAGCAGTGGGAGGGGGCGCAGCACCGGGGAGCTGTTTTTT | CASSGRGRSTGELFF
NA | NA | TRBJ2-7 | TRBV19 | TGTGCCAGTAGTATGACACCCTACGAGCAGTACTTC | CASSMTPYEQYF
NA | NA | TRBJ2-7 | TRBV9 | TGTGCCAGCAGCGTGGGCAGGGACTCTTACGAGCAGTACTTC | CASSVGRDSYEQYF
NA | TRBD2 | TRBJ2-1 | TRBV7-6 | TGTGCCAGCAGCCTACCGCTAGCGGGGGGGCTGATGGATGAGCAGTTCTTC | CASSLPLAGGLMDEQFF
NA | NA | TRBJ1-5 | TRBV25-1 | TGTGCCAGCAGCCCCGAGGTAGGGGATGAAAAACAGCCCCAGCATTTT | CASSPEVGDEKQPQHF
once | TRBD2 | TRBJ2-1 | TRBV7-3 | TGTGCCAGCAGCTCCAAGCGGGGTAGCTACAATGAGCAGTTCTTC | CASSSKRGSYNEQFF
NA | NA | TRBJ1-3 | TRBV30 | TGTGCCTGGAGTTTCCTTCCATCGGGGTCTCAAAACACCATATATTTT | CAWSFLPSGSQNTIYF
NA | TRBD1 | TRBJ2-3 | TRBV9 | TGTGCCAGCAGCCTACAGGGGGGCACAGATACGCAGTATTTT | CASSLQGGTDTQYF
NA | NA | TRBJ1-1 | TRBV7-9 | TGTGCCAGCAGCCTCAACACTGAAGCTTTCTTT | CASSLNTEAFF
NA | NA | TRBJ1-1 | TRBV5-6 | TGTGCCAGCAGCTCTACACTAACGAACACTGAAGCTTTCTTT | CASSSTLTNTEAFF
once | TRBD1 | TRBJ1-2 | TRBV10-3 | TGTGCCATCAGGAACCGGGACAGGGAGTTACATGGCTACACCTTC | CAIRNRDRELHGYTF
NA | NA | TRBJ1-1 | TRBV4-1 | TGCGCCAGCAGCCAAAGTATCACTAGGGCTGAAGCTTTCTTT | CASSQSITRAEAFF
NA | TRBD1 | TRBJ1-2 | TRBV9 | TGTGCCAGCAGCGTGACTCAGGGGGCAATGGTCGGCTACACCTTC | CASSVTQGAMVGYTF
NA | TRBD1 | TRBJ2-1 | TRBV9 | TGTGCCAGCAGCGCCCAGGGAGACAGGGCGGGTGAGCAGTTCTTC | CASSAQGDRAGEQFF
NA | TRBD2 | TRBJ2-7 | TRBV5-6 | TGTGCCAGCAGCTCAGTTCAAGCCAGCGGGGGGGCCCACGAGCAGTACTTC | CASSSVQASGGAHEQYF
NA | TRBD1 | TRBJ1-2 | TRBV19 | TGTGCCAGTAGCAAACCCAGGACAGGGTTTCTTGGCTACACCTTC | CASSKPRTGFLGYTF
NA | NA | TRBJ1-2 | TRBV7-9 | TGTGCCAGCAGCAAACAGACAGCGCCCTATGGCTACACCTTC | CASSKQTAPYGYTF
NA | NA | TRBJ1-1 | TRBV10-2 | TGCGCCAGCAGCGAAATTACGGTGAACACTGAAGCTTTCTTT | CASSEITVNTEAFF
NA | NA | TRBJ2-3 | TRBV5-1 | TGCGCCAGCAGCTTGGGGCTTATCGCTAGCACAGATACGCAGTATTTT | CASSLGLIASTDTQYF
NA | NA | TRBJ1-3 | TRBV10-3 | TGTGCCATCTCGGGGGTGGGCTCTGGAAACACCATATATTTT | CAISGVGSGNTIYF
few | NA | TRBJ2-5 | TRBV6-5 | TGTGCCAGCAGTTACCTCGAGACCCAGTACTTC | CASSYLETQYF
NA | TRBD1 | TRBJ2-7 | TRBV2 | TGTGCCAGCAGTCCCCGGGACAGGATCTACGAGCAGTACTTC | CASSPRDRIYEQYF